The source of this T cell receptor beta chain is a study of T cells of healthy individuals. TCRdb analysed the 5' RACE reads with MiXCR anew, one entry per CDR3 protein. The data contain tens of thousands of distinct CDR3 sequences, about a sixth of them singletons. V was shortened by 1 base and J by 0 bases, with 13 bases between the two germline ends. CDR3 length equals 16 residues. The TCR was taken from a human donor in good health. The chain joins TRBV12-3 or TRBV12-4 to TRBJ2-7, with unresolved D. CDR3 sequence reads: CASSLVSWGSSYEQYF. DNA for the CDR3: TGTGCCAGCAGTTTAGTTTCGTGGGGAAGCTCCTACGAGCAGTACTTC.